Detailed here is one TCR beta chain. The data originate from a study of blood T cell repertoires in COVID-19. TCRdb keeps only in-frame clones here, not all; method: immunoSEQ multiplex PCR. The sample has roughly 180,000 clones; about 76% are singletons. CDR1 is LNHDA, CDR2 SQIVND, per germline (reference sequence). CDR3 length equals 14 residues. V shed 1 base, J shed 4 bases, and the junction held 2 bases outside the gene matches. The rearrangement joins TRBV19 to TRBJ2-5, with 8 bases fitting TRBD2. The sequence came from a woman between 50 and 59 years old with active or convalescent COVID-19. Sequenced sample: peripheral blood. CDR3 in amino acids: CASSIAGGRETQYF. CDR3 in DNA: TGTGCCAGTAGTATAGCGGGGGGGCGAGAGACCCAGTACTTC.